This TCR beta chain was sequenced during a study of T cell changes during pregnancy in multiple sclerosis. This CDR3 has 16 amino acids. Sequencing was performed with immunoSEQ multiplex PCR; in TCRdb, only in-frame clones are kept and a portion is missing. The sample yields tens of thousands of clones, roughly 90% seen once. Material: CD4+ T cells from peripheral blood mononuclear cells, obtained before pregnancy. The chain is built from TRBV21-1 and TRBJ2-7; the table names TRBD2, a call not compared with the DNA. TRBV21-1 is flagged as a pseudogene. The source is a female donor with multiple sclerosis, enrolled in a pregnancy study. This chain's CDR3 is CASSKDPSGGAYEQYF. DNA for the CDR3: TGTGCCAGCAGCAAAGATCCTAGCGGGGGGGCCTACGAGCAGTACTTC.